Listed below are T cell receptor beta chains from one sample, sequenced in a study of blood T cell repertoires in COVID-19. TCRdb's copy holds only in-frame clones and misses some; the assay was immunoSEQ multiplex PCR. This table has about 120,000 clones, 82% appearing once. The specimen sequenced was peripheral blood. Source of these receptors: a woman in her 70s with acute or convalescent COVID-19. Both conserved end residues are part of each CDR3. Each record gives: D gene, J gene, V gene, clone size, CDR3 protein, CDR3 DNA. The D gene is left open where the match is weak. Size is omitted from some rows. Given values are once, few, many or a class for expanded clones.

D: .
J: TRBJ1-2
V: TRBV24-1
size: few
CDR3: CATSDTGYGYTF
DNA: TGTGCCACCAGTGATACAGGGTATGGCTACACCTTC

D: .
J: TRBJ2-7
V: TRBV19
size: .
CDR3: CASRSAPAHEQYF
DNA: TGTGCCAGTAGGTCCGCGCCTGCCCACGAGCAGTACTTC

D: .
J: TRBJ1-4
V: TRBV4-1
size: .
CDR3: CASSREQASNEKLFF
DNA: TGCGCCAGCAGCCGAGAACAGGCGTCTAATGAAAAACTGTTTTTT

D: TRBD2
J: TRBJ2-1
V: TRBV6-1
size: .
CDR3: CASSVTSGGAWGEQFF
DNA: TGTGCCAGCAGTGTTACTAGCGGGGGGGCCTGGGGTGAGCAGTTCTTC

D: .
J: TRBJ2-3
V: TRBV11-3
size: .
CDR3: CASTRGGGTTDTQYF
DNA: TGTGCCAGCACCCGTGGTGGGGGGACCACAGATACGCAGTATTTT

D: .
J: TRBJ1-2
V: TRBV5-6
size: once
CDR3: CASSLIQNYGYTF
DNA: TGTGCCAGCAGCTTGATACAGAACTATGGCTACACCTTC

D: .
J: TRBJ1-3
V: TRBV7-3
size: .
CDR3: CASSPTGSGNTIYF
DNA: TGTGCCAGCAGCCCCACAGGGTCAGGAAACACCATATATTTT

D: TRBD1
J: TRBJ2-7
V: TRBV5-1
size: few
CDR3: CASSLTGGPMGEQYF
DNA: TGCGCCAGCAGCTTGACAGGGGGGCCGATGGGCGAGCAGTACTTC

D: TRBD1
J: TRBJ2-1
V: TRBV7-9
size: .
CDR3: CASSFWDSSYNEQFF
DNA: TGTGCCAGCAGCTTTTGGGACAGCTCCTACAATGAGCAGTTCTTC

D: TRBD1
J: TRBJ1-1
V: TRBV9
size: once
CDR3: CASSVEGARFDTEAFF
DNA: TGTGCCAGCAGCGTAGAGGGGGCAAGGTTTGACACTGAAGCTTTCTTT

D: TRBD2
J: TRBJ2-5
V: TRBV2
size: .
CDR3: CASSPTGLAGGVGTQYF
DNA: TGTGCCAGCAGTCCGACTGGACTAGCGGGGGGTGTTGGGACCCAGTACTTC

D: TRBD1
J: TRBJ2-7
V: TRBV6-5
size: .
CDR3: CASLRQGGGKQYF
DNA: TGTGCCAGCTTGAGACAGGGCGGTGGCAAGCAGTACTTC

D: TRBD2
J: TRBJ2-7
V: TRBV10-3
size: .
CDR3: CAISVAGGYEQYF
DNA: TGTGCCATCAGCGTAGCGGGGGGCTACGAGCAGTACTTC

D: TRBD2
J: TRBJ2-1
V: TRBV5-1
size: .
CDR3: CASSSGGAGGSYNEQFF
DNA: TGCGCCAGCAGCAGCGGGGGAGCGGGGGGCTCCTACAATGAGCAGTTCTTC

D: .
J: TRBJ1-2
V: TRBV19
size: .
CDR3: CASSIATGANYGYTF
DNA: TGTGCCAGTAGTATAGCAACGGGAGCTAACTATGGCTACACCTTC

D: .
J: TRBJ2-7
V: TRBV12-3/TRBV12-4
size: .
CDR3: CASSDGFGQYF
DNA: TGTGCCAGCAGCGATGGTTTCGGGCAGTACTTC

D: TRBD1
J: TRBJ1-5
V: TRBV13
size: .
CDR3: CASSSGQGSSQPQHF
DNA: TGTGCCAGCAGCTCGGGACAGGGTTCTTCTCAGCCCCAGCATTTT

D: .
J: TRBJ1-5
V: TRBV27
size: .
CDR3: CASSLEGVDQPQHF
DNA: TGTGCCAGCAGTTTAGAGGGGGTTGATCAGCCCCAGCATTTT

D: TRBD1
J: TRBJ1-1
V: TRBV7-2
size: .
CDR3: CASSQRQGARPLEAFF
DNA: TGTGCCAGCAGCCAACGACAGGGGGCTCGCCCTCTTGAAGCTTTCTTT

D: TRBD1
J: TRBJ1-5
V: TRBV19
size: once
CDR3: CASRRTRGQKEQPQHF
DNA: TGTGCCAGTAGACGCACAAGGGGACAGAAAGAACAGCCCCAGCATTTT

D: .
J: TRBJ1-2
V: TRBV30
size: .
CDR3: CAWSVEGTGSGYTF
DNA: TGTGCCTGGAGTGTAGAAGGTACAGGGTCAGGCTACACCTTC

D: .
J: TRBJ1-1
V: TRBV24-1
size: once
CDR3: CATSDSRGGRGRYKKYTEAFF
DNA: TGTGCCACCAGTGATTCACGGGGGGGGAGGGGTCGGTATAAGAAATACACTGAAGCTTTCTTT

D: TRBD1
J: TRBJ1-5
V: TRBV6-5
size: .
CDR3: CATSGQPNSNQPQHF
DNA: TGTGCCACCTCGGGACAGCCTAATAGCAATCAGCCCCAGCATTTT

D: TRBD2
J: TRBJ2-3
V: TRBV5-4
size: .
CDR3: CASSLGGGAGQITQYF
DNA: TGTGCCAGCAGCTTGGGCGGGGGGGCCGGCCAGATAACGCAGTATTTT

D: .
J: TRBJ2-2
V: TRBV9
size: .
CDR3: CASSKDSYTGELFF
DNA: TGTGCCAGCAGCAAGGACAGTTACACCGGGGAGCTGTTTTTT

D: TRBD2
J: TRBJ2-1
V: TRBV7-2
size: .
CDR3: CASSLAGGIGEQFF
DNA: TGTGCCAGCAGCTTAGCGGGGGGGATCGGTGAGCAGTTCTTC

D: TRBD1
J: TRBJ1-6
V: TRBV5-1
size: .
CDR3: CASSLVAGGNSPLHF
DNA: TGCGCCAGCAGCTTGGTAGCAGGGGGCAATTCACCCCTCCACTTT

D: .
J: TRBJ2-1
V: TRBV6-1
size: .
CDR3: CASSEVRGAALNEQFF
DNA: TGTGCCAGCAGTGAAGTTCGGGGGGCCGCTCTCAATGAGCAGTTCTTC

D: .
J: TRBJ2-1
V: TRBV4-3
size: .
CDR3: CASSQQAGGNEQFF
DNA: TGCGCCAGCAGCCAACAGGCTGGAGGGAATGAGCAGTTCTTC

D: .
J: TRBJ2-2
V: TRBV28
size: .
CDR3: CASRLTGELFF
DNA: TGTGCCAGCAGACTGACCGGGGAGCTGTTTTTT

D: TRBD1
J: TRBJ1-1
V: TRBV11-2
size: .
CDR3: CASSLEGRGSEAFF
DNA: TGTGCCAGCAGCTTAGAGGGCAGGGGGTCGGAAGCTTTCTTT

D: .
J: TRBJ1-3
V: TRBV25-1
size: .
CDR3: CASSNLAGGDGNTIYF
DNA: TGTGCCAGCAGTAACCTGGCGGGTGGGGATGGAAACACCATATATTTT

D: .
J: TRBJ1-3
V: TRBV19
size: .
CDR3: CASTPRLGRVGNTIYF
DNA: TGTGCCAGTACCCCGAGGCTGGGGCGAGTGGGAAACACCATATATTTT

D: TRBD2
J: TRBJ2-2
V: TRBV9
size: .
CDR3: CASGGRANTGELFF
DNA: TGTGCCAGCGGAGGGAGGGCGAACACCGGGGAGCTGTTTTTT

D: .
J: TRBJ1-6
V: TRBV6-5
size: .
CDR3: CASSYSQGSLDSPLHF
DNA: TGTGCCAGCAGTTACTCTCAGGGGAGCCTGGATTCACCCCTCCACTTT

D: .
J: TRBJ1-5
V: TRBV6-2/TRBV6-3
size: .
CDR3: CASSYQGLSNQPQHF
DNA: TGTGCCAGCAGTTACCAGGGGCTCTCCAATCAGCCCCAGCATTTT

D: TRBD1
J: TRBJ1-4
V: TRBV3-1/TRBV3-2
size: .
CDR3: CASSWTGLNEKLFF
DNA: TGTGCCAGCAGCTGGACAGGCCTTAATGAAAAACTGTTTTTT

D: TRBD1
J: TRBJ2-1
V: TRBV27
size: .
CDR3: CASGQGVNNEQFF
DNA: TGTGCCAGCGGACAGGGAGTCAACAATGAGCAGTTCTTC

D: .
J: TRBJ2-2
V: TRBV24-1
size: .
CDR3: CATSDLAIGTSSTGELFF
DNA: TGTGCCACCAGTGATTTGGCAATCGGGACAAGTTCGACCGGGGAGCTGTTTTTT

D: TRBD2
J: TRBJ2-7
V: TRBV7-2
size: .
CDR3: CASSLRRGGSGEQYF
DNA: TGTGCCAGCAGCCTCCGGCGGGGGGGCTCGGGGGAGCAGTACTTC

D: TRBD2
J: TRBJ2-2
V: TRBV2
size: .
CDR3: CASSEFGTMNTGELFF
DNA: TGTGCCAGCAGTGAATTCGGGACTATGAACACCGGGGAGCTGTTTTTT

D: TRBD1
J: TRBJ1-3
V: TRBV7-8
size: few
CDR3: CASSRGQGLGNTIYF
DNA: TGTGCCAGCAGCCGAGGACAGGGGCTTGGAAACACCATATATTTT

D: TRBD2
J: TRBJ2-1
V: TRBV5-4
size: .
CDR3: CASSAGLAGGPNEQFF
DNA: TGTGCCAGCAGCGCGGGACTAGCGGGGGGGCCAAATGAGCAGTTCTTC

D: TRBD2
J: TRBJ2-1
V: TRBV7-9
size: .
CDR3: CASTARGGPGNEQFF
DNA: TGTGCCAGCACCGCACGGGGGGGGCCCGGCAATGAGCAGTTCTTC

D: .
J: TRBJ2-1
V: TRBV10-3
size: .
CDR3: CAISDSTGTSYNEQFF
DNA: TGTGCCATCAGTGATTCGACAGGGACTAGCTACAATGAGCAGTTCTTC

D: .
J: TRBJ1-2
V: TRBV4-3
size: .
CDR3: CASSQESSVNYGYTF
DNA: TGCGCCAGCAGCCAAGAATCGAGTGTTAACTATGGCTACACCTTC

D: .
J: TRBJ2-7
V: TRBV29-1
size: .
CDR3: CSVAKASYEQYF
DNA: TGCAGCGTTGCCAAAGCCTCCTACGAGCAGTACTTC

D: .
J: TRBJ1-4
V: TRBV7-6
size: .
CDR3: CASSLTLGLSNEKLFF
DNA: TGTGCCAGCAGCTTAACGTTGGGACTGAGTAATGAAAAACTGTTTTTT

D: .
J: TRBJ1-1
V: TRBV9
size: .
CDR3: CASSRNMNTEAFF
DNA: TGTGCCAGCAGCCGTAACATGAACACTGAAGCTTTCTTT

D: TRBD1
J: TRBJ1-1
V: TRBV6-5
size: .
CDR3: CASSYTPTGDTEAFF
DNA: TGTGCCAGCAGTTACACCCCTACAGGGGACACTGAAGCTTTCTTT

D: .
J: TRBJ1-1
V: TRBV3-1/TRBV3-2
size: .
CDR3: CASSQGGGPTEAFF
DNA: TGTGCCAGCAGCCAAGGGGGGGGCCCTACTGAAGCTTTCTTT

D: .
J: TRBJ1-5
V: TRBV27
size: .
CDR3: CASSLIWASNQPQHF
DNA: TGTGCCAGCAGTTTAATTTGGGCTAGCAATCAGCCCCAGCATTTT

D: .
J: TRBJ2-7
V: TRBV7-8
size: .
CDR3: CASSLGQYYEQYF
DNA: TGTGCCAGCAGCTTAGGACAGTATTACGAGCAGTACTTC

D: .
J: TRBJ2-2
V: TRBV6-2/TRBV6-3
size: .
CDR3: CASSVVGTGSTGELFF
DNA: TGTGCCAGCAGTGTCGTGGGGACTGGAAGCACCGGGGAGCTGTTTTTT

D: .
J: TRBJ2-2
V: TRBV4-1
size: .
CDR3: CASSGDLAGELFF
DNA: TGCGCCAGCAGCGGGGACTTGGCCGGGGAGCTGTTTTTT

D: TRBD1
J: TRBJ2-1
V: TRBV15
size: .
CDR3: CATSRGTGGNNEQFF
DNA: TGTGCCACCAGCAGGGGGACAGGGGGTAACAATGAGCAGTTCTTC